This T cell receptor (beta chain) was found in a study of shared clonotypes between healthy human individuals. General study findings and limits: Rarefaction showed sorted-subset sequencing was incomplete despite large depth.

The assay was immunoSEQ multiplex PCR, and TCRdb's table has in-frame clones only and misses some. The sample has over 2 million clones, roughly 95% seen once. The CDR3 runs to 14 residues. Trimming pared 9 bases from V and 5 bases from J, leaving 20 bases between. The germline V gene has CDR1 LNHNV and CDR2 YYDKDF (reference sequence). The study drew all its donors from Caucasian adults living in Nashville, Tennessee. Note on this clone: Its specificity is unknown.

The clonotype comes from a man younger than 35 in good health. This chain uses TRBV15 with TRBJ2-7; either TRBD1 or TRBD2 may fit D (6 bases each). The source material was naive CD4+ T cells sorted from blood. The subset: CD45RA+ positively selected. CDR3 residues: CATGEGGAVHEQYF. The CDR3, as DNA: TGTGCCACGGGCGAGGGGGGCGCGGTACACGAGCAGTACTTC.